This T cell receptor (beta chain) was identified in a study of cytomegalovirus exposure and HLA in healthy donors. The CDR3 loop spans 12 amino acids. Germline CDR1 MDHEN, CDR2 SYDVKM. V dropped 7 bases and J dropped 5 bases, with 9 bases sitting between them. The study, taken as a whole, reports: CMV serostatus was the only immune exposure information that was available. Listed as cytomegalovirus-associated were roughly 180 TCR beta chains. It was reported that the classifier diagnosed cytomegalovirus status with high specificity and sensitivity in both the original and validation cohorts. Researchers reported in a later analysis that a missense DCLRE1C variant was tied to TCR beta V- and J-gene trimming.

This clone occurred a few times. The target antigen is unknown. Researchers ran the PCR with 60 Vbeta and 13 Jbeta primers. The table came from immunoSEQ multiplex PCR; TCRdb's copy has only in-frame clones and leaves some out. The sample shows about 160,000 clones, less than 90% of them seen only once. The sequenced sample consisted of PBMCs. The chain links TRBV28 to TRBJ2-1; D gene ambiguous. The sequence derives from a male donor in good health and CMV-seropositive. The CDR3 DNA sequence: TGTGCCAGCAAAACGGTAAACAATGAGCAGTTCTTC. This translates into CASKTVNNEQFF.